This T cell receptor beta chain was captured by sequencing in a study of blood T cells in healthy people across ages. Study-wide findings and caveats: There was no known CMV status for donors, so expanded clonotype changes were possibly confounded.

As concerns this clonotype: Antigen: not known.

In each sample, at least 6.5 million PBMCs were isolated. From germline, CDR1 is DFQATT and CDR2 SNEGSKA (reference sequence). The CDR3 has 12 residues. V shed 6 bases, J shed 7 bases, and the junction held 9 bases outside the gene matches. Primed by a sample-barcoded 5' primer and a J-beta primer mix, a second PCR proceeded for about 6 to 11 cycles. Every cDNA molecule carried a tag from a template-switch adaptor bearing 12 random nucleotides. CDR3-containing paired-end reads numbering at least 2.5 million came from each sample. From the 5' RACE reads, TCRdb called clonotypes with MiXCR, one entry per CDR3 protein. Among 1.5 million to 2 million distinct CDR3 sequences listed, about 31% were seen once.

The chain carries TRBV20-1 and TRBJ2-7; 7 nucleotides align to TRBD1. Sequencing input: blood. The clonotype was recovered from a woman in her thirties in good health. This CDR3 is CSATGTAWEQYF. CDR3 nucleotide sequence: TGCAGTGCCACCGGGACAGCGTGGGAGCAGTACTTC.